This TCR beta chain comes out of a study of response to subunit inactivated influenza vaccine. TCRdb called the RT-PCR reads again in MiXCR, with one record for every CDR3 protein. This sample has a few hundred thousand distinct CDR3 sequences, with around 15% found just once. The germline V gene has CDR1 MNHEY and CDR2 SVGAGI. The V gene end was trimmed by 4 bases and the J gene end by 5 bases; junction bases not matched to a gene: 2. CDR3 length: 14 amino acids. At least ten counts were recorded for this clonotype. The TCR originated in a man in his forties or fifties who received an inactivated influenza vaccine. The chain is built from TRBV6-5 and TRBJ1-6; TRBD1 matches 7 bases. The material sequenced was PBMCs from blood, taken about 13 days after vaccination. The CDR3 DNA reads TGTGCCAGCAGTTCCGGGACAGATAATTCACCCCTCCACTTT. As protein: CASSSGTDNSPLHF.